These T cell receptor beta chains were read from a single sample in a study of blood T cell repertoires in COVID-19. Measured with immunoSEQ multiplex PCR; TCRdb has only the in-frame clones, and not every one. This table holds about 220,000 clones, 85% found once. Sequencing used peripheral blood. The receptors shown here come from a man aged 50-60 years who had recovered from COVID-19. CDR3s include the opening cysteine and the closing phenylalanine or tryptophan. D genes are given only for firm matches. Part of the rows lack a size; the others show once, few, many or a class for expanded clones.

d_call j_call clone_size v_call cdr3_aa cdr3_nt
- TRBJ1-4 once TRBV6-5 CASRGNRRSEKLFF TGTGCCAGCAGGGGGAACCGGAGGAGCGAAAAACTGTTTTTT
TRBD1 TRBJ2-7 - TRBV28 CASSLYRGLGLIYEQYF TGTGCCAGCAGTTTATACAGGGGGCTAGGCCTGATCTACGAGCAGTACTTC
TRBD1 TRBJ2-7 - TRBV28 CASRGTGTGVQGEQYF TGTGCCAGCAGGGGAACGGGGACAGGGGTTCAAGGCGAGCAGTACTTC
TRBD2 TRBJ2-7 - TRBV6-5 CASSYYTSGRYEQYF TGTGCCAGCAGTTACTATACTAGCGGGAGATACGAGCAGTACTTC
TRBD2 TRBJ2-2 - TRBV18 CASSPTTSGRAGELFF TGTGCCAGCTCACCGACGACTAGCGGGAGGGCCGGGGAGCTGTTTTTT
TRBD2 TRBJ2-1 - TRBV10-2 CASTGTSGRVIYEQFF TGCGCCAGCACTGGGACTAGCGGGAGGGTTATCTATGAGCAGTTCTTC
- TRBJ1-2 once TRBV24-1 CATSDTTEMYGYTF TGTGCCACCAGTGATACGACAGAAATGTATGGCTACACCTTC
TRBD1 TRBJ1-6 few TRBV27 CASSLSGQGDSPLHF TGTGCCAGCAGTTTATCCGGACAGGGGGATTCACCCCTCCACTTT
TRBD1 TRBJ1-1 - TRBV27 CASSLGTALPGGTEAFF TGTGCCAGCAGTTTAGGGACAGCCTTACCTGGGGGCACTGAAGCTTTCTTT
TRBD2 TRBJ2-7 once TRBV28 CASSSLAPGRNIYEQYF TGTGCCAGCAGTTCACTAGCGCCGGGAAGAAATATCTACGAGCAGTACTTC
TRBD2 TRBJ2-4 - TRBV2 CASSDAGLAGGNIQYF TGTGCCAGCAGTGACGCCGGGCTAGCGGGAGGAAACATTCAGTACTTC
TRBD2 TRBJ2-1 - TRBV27 CASSFLAGVPDEQFF TGTGCCAGCAGTTTCCTAGCGGGAGTTCCGGATGAGCAGTTCTTC
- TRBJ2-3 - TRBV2 CASLKGQSTDTQYF TGTGCCAGCTTGAAAGGACAGAGCACAGATACGCAGTATTTT
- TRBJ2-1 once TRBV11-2 CASRGTWRSYNEQFF TGTGCCAGCAGGGGGACTTGGAGAAGCTACAATGAGCAGTTCTTC
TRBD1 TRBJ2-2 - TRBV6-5 CASRWGQGNTGELFF TGTGCCAGCAGGTGGGGACAGGGGAACACCGGGGAGCTGTTTTTT
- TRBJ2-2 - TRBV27 CASSLAGTLNTGELFF TGTGCCAGCAGTTTGGCCGGGACACTAAACACCGGGGAGCTGTTTTTT
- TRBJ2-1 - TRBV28 CASSLRLDNMFF TGTGCCAGCAGTTTACGGTTAGACAATATGTTCTTC
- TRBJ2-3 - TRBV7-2 CASSSDWGADTQYF TGTGCCAGCAGCTCTGATTGGGGGGCAGATACGCAGTATTTT
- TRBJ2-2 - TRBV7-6 CASSSGTPRTGELFF TGTGCCAGCAGTTCCGGGACTCCTCGCACCGGGGAGCTGTTTTTT
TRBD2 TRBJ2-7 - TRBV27 CASSLGLAGGLGYEQYF TGTGCCAGCAGTTTAGGGCTAGCGGGAGGGCTGGGGTACGAGCAGTACTTC